The TCR beta chain described here comes from a study of T cell responses to AZD1222 COVID-19 vaccine. Study-level results: Spike-wide coverage was observed for vaccine-associated CD4 TCRs, with dominant responses at 160-218 and 743-854. Nearly half of the spike-specific TCRs reportedly recognize variant regions that carry no mutations. The donor group comprised mostly white British people and more females; the analysis possibly underestimated clonal diversity. At study baseline, merely six AZD1222 recipients were seropositive.

This clone was observed a few times. The antigen is not known. CDR1 is LNHDA and CDR2 is SQIVND in the germline V gene (reference sequence). The CDR3 length is 15 residues. Trimming took 4 bases from V and 3 from J; bases not matched to a gene: 3. Measured with immunoSEQ multiplex PCR; TCRdb has only the in-frame clones, and not every one. The sample has 140,000 to 150,000 clones, 80% to 95% seen once. This chain connects TRBV19 to TRBJ1-2, with 12 nucleotides matching TRBD1. The sequenced sample was peripheral blood, obtained 28 days after the second AZD1222 dose. This TCR was recovered from an adult who received the AZD1222 COVID-19 vaccine. The CDR3 coding sequence is TGTGCCAGTAGTAACCGGGACAGGGGGCACTATGGCTACACCTTC. Its translation is CASSNRDRGHYGYTF. Full variable domain (missing parts from reference TRBV19 and TRBJ1-2): DGGITQSPKYLFRKEGQNVTLSCEQNLNHDAMYWYRQDPGQGLRLIYYSQIVNDFQKGDIAEGYSVSREKKESFPLTVTSAQKNPTAFYLCASSNRDRGHYGYTFGSGTRLTVV.